This TCR beta chain derives from a study of T cells in Graves' hyperthyroidism and ophthalmopathy. Template material for amplifying TCR beta CDR3 regions consisted of RNA transcripts. Researchers ran a first-round RT-PCR on the TCR CDR3 using the HTBI primer set. Each CDR3 protein gets one entry after TCRdb re-called the multiplex PCR reads with MiXCR. Of 300,000 to 450,000 distinct CDR3 sequences listed, about a sixth are singletons. CDR3 length: 11 residues. The patients, who ranged from 18 to 65 in age, presented with newly diagnosed hyperthyroidism lasting under 2 months. Not enrolled were patients with uncontrolled infection, other autoimmune disease, pregnancy or lactation. For the diagnoses, clinical symptoms, serum thyroxine and TRAb, thyroid ultrasound and orbital computed tomography were used. PBMCs were derived from around 10 ml fresh peripheral blood. This clonotype was seen repeatedly, ten times or more.

The sequence derives from a woman aged 25 to 39 with Graves' hyperthyroidism that later progressed to Graves' ophthalmopathy. This sequence joins TRBV12-3 or TRBV12-4 and TRBJ2-2, with no clear D. Material for sequencing was blood. The CDR3 protein is CAQAYTGELFF. CDR3 coding DNA: TGTGCACAAGCTTACACCGGGGAGCTGTTTTTT.